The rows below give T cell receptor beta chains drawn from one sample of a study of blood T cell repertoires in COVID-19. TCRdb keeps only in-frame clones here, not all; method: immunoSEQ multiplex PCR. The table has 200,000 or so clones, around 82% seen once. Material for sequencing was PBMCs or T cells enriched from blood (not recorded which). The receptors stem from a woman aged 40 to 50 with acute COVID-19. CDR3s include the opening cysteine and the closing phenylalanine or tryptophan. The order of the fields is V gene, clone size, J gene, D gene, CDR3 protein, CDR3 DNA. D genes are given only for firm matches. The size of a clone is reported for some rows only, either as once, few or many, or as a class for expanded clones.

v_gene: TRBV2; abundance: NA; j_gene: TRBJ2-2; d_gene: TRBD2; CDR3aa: CASSEAPRKGLAGNTGELFF; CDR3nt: TGTGCCAGCAGTGAAGCGCCTCGGAAAGGACTAGCGGGTAACACCGGGGAGCTGTTTTTT
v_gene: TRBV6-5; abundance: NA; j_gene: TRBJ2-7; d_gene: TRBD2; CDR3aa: CASRPKRGSSYEQYF; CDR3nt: TGTGCCAGCAGACCCAAGCGGGGAAGCTCCTACGAGCAGTACTTC
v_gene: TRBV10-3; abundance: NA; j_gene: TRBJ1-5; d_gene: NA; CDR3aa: CAISETAYSNQPQHF; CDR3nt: TGTGCCATCAGTGAAACAGCTTATAGCAATCAGCCCCAGCATTTT
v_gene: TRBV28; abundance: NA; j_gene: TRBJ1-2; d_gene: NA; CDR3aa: CASSLGTAGEVGYTF; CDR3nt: TGTGCCAGCAGTTTGGGGACGGCGGGGGAGGTTGGCTACACCTTC
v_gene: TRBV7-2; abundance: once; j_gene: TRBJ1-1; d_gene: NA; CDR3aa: CASSSQGSRTEAFF; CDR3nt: TGTGCCAGCAGCTCTCAGGGCAGCAGGACTGAAGCTTTCTTT
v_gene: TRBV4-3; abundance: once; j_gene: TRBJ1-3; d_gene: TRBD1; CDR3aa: CASSLDRASGNTIYF; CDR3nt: TGCGCCAGCAGTCTGGACAGGGCCTCTGGAAACACCATATATTTT
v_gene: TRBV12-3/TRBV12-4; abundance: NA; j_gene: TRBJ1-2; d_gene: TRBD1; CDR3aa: CASSPWTGSGYTF; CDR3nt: TGTGCCAGCAGCCCCTGGACAGGGTCTGGCTACACCTTC
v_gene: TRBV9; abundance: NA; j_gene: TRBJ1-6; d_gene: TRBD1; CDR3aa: CASSWGGQGAGVYNSPLHF; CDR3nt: TGTGCCAGCAGCTGGGGCGGACAGGGGGCTGGAGTCTATAATTCACCCCTCCACTTT
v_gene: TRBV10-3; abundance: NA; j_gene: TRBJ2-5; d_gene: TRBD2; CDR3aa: CAISGAGGRETQYF; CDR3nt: TGTGCCATCAGTGGTGCGGGGGGCCGGGAGACCCAGTACTTC
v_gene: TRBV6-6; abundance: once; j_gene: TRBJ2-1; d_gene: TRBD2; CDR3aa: CASSPRSPGTSGRGAYNEQFF; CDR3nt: TGTGCCAGCAGTCCCCGATCTCCCGGGACTAGCGGGAGAGGGGCCTACAATGAGCAGTTCTTC
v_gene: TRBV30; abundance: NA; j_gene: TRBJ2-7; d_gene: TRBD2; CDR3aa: CAWEGTSGSKYEQYF; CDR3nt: TGTGCCTGGGAGGGGACTAGCGGGAGTAAATACGAGCAGTACTTC
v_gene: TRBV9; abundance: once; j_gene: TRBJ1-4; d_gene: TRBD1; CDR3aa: CASSATGATNEKLFF; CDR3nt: TGTGCCAGCAGCGCGACAGGGGCCACTAATGAAAAACTGTTTTTT
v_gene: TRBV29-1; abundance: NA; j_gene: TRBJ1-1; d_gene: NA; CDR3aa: CSVKPHLPPTMNTEAFF; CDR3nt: TGCAGCGTCAAGCCCCACCTCCCTCCTACTATGAACACTGAAGCTTTCTTT
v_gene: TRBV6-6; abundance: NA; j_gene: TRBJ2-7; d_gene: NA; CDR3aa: CASSYLGTLAYEQYF; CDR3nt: TGTGCCAGCAGTTACCTTGGGACATTAGCCTACGAGCAGTACTTC
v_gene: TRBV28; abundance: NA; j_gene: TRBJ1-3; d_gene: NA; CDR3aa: CASSLPQGGNTIYF; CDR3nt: TGTGCCAGCAGTTTACCTCAGGGGGGAAACACCATATATTTT
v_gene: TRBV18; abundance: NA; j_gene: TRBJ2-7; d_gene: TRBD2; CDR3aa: CASSPRLAPSYEQYF; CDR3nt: TGTGCCAGCTCACCAAGACTAGCGCCATCCTACGAGCAGTACTTC
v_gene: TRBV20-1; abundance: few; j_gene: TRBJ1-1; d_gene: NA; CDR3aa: CSASRGGSTEAFF; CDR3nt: TGCAGTGCTAGTCGGGGGGGTAGCACTGAAGCTTTCTTT
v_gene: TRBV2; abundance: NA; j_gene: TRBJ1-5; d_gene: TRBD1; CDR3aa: CASSAGQSNQPQHF; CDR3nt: TGTGCCAGCAGCGCGGGACAGAGCAATCAGCCCCAGCATTTT
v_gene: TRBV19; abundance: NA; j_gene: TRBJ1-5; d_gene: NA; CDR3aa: CASGGTGNQPQHF; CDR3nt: TGTGCCAGCGGGGGAACGGGCAATCAGCCCCAGCATTTT
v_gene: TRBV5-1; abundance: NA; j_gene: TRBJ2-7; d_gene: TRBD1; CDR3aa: CASRVTGTADYEQYF; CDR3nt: TGCGCCAGCAGGGTCACCGGGACAGCTGACTACGAGCAGTACTTC
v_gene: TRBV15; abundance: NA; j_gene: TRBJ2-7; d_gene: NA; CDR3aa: CATSRDPVAGEQYF; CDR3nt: TGTGCCACCAGCAGGGACCCGGTGGCGGGCGAGCAGTACTTC
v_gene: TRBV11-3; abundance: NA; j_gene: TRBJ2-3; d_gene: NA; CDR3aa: CASSPGGGSTDTQYF; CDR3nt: TGTGCCAGCAGCCCCGGCGGCGGAAGCACAGATACGCAGTATTTT
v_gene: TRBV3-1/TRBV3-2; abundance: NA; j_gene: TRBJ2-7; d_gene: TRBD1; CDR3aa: CASSPRDRVKYEQYF; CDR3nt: TGTGCCAGCAGCCCCCGGGACAGGGTCAAATACGAGCAGTACTTC
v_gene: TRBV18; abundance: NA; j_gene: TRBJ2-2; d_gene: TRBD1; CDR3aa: CASSPGTVYTGELFF; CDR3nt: TGTGCCAGCTCACCTGGGACAGTTTACACCGGGGAGCTGTTTTTT
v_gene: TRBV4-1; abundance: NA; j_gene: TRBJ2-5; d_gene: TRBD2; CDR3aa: CASSHTYQAGGLSETQYF; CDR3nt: TGCGCCAGCAGCCATACGTATCAAGCGGGGGGGCTTTCAGAGACCCAGTACTTC
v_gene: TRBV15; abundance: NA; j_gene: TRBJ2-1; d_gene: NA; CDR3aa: CATSSGGGRFYNEQFF; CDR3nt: TGTGCCACCAGCAGTGGGGGCGGGAGATTCTACAATGAGCAGTTCTTC
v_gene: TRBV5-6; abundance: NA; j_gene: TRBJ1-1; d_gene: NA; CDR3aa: CASSPGRRNTEAFF; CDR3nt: TGTGCCAGCAGCCCAGGGAGGCGAAACACTGAAGCTTTCTTT
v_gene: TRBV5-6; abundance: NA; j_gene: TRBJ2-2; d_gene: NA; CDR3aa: CASSLGLATGELFF; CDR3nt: TGTGCCAGCAGCTTGGGTCTAGCCACCGGGGAGCTGTTTTTT
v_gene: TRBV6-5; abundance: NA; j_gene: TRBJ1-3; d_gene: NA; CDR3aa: CASTGFSGNTIYF; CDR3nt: TGTGCCAGCACAGGATTCTCTGGAAACACCATATATTTT
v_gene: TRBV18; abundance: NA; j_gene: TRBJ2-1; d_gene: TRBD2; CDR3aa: CASSPTSDEQFF; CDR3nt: TGTGCCAGCTCACCGACTAGCGACGAGCAGTTCTTC
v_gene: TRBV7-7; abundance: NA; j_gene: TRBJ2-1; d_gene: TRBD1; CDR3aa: CASSAYSGQGANEQFF; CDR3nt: TGTGCTAGCAGCGCATACTCCGGACAGGGGGCGAATGAGCAGTTCTTC